This T cell receptor (beta chain) was documented in a study of identical twins. This clonotype appeared many times. TCRdb fed the 5' RACE reads into MiXCR, producing one record per CDR3 protein. The sample includes 640,000 or so distinct CDR3 sequences, 5.5% to 6.5% of them seen just once. The CDR3 length is 12 residues. V shed 2 bases, J shed 9 bases, and the junction held 1 base outside the gene matches. The rearrangement links TRBV12-3 or TRBV12-4 to TRBJ2-1; TRBD2 matches 7 bases. Sequenced material: naive T cells sorted from blood. This TCR came from a man younger than 35 in good health. The CDR3: CASSLREVEQFF. The CDR3 DNA sequence: TGTGCCAGCAGTTTACGGGAGGTTGAGCAGTTCTTC.